This is a list of T cell receptor beta chains from one sample in a study of cytomegalovirus exposure and HLA in healthy donors. The assay was immunoSEQ multiplex PCR, and TCRdb's table has in-frame clones only and misses some. The repertoire includes about 93,000 clones, around 80% of them detected once, and over 0.5% sits in the top ten. The sample taken for sequencing was PBMCs. The receptors shown here come from a man aged 25-45 years in good health and CMV-seronegative. Both conserved end residues are part of each CDR3. A D gene is named only where the DNA matches it firmly. A clone size is listed for some rows: how often the clone was seen (once, few, many), or a class if it is expanded.

>few|TRBV7-8|TRBJ1-4|TRBD1
CASRLGTAEKLFF
TGTGCCAGCCGCCTGGGGACAGCTGAAAAACTGTTTTTT
>.|TRBV5-1|TRBJ2-1|.
CASQVADSYNEQFF
TGCGCCAGCCAAGTAGCGGACTCCTACAATGAGCAGTTCTTC
>.|TRBV15|TRBJ1-1|.
CATSRQGRAFF
TGTGCCACCAGCAGGCAGGGGAGAGCTTTCTTT
>.|TRBV10-3|TRBJ2-1|TRBD2
CAITSGGYNEQFF
TGTGCCATAACTAGCGGGGGGTACAATGAGCAGTTCTTC
>.|TRBV14|TRBJ1-2|.
CASSPFPMAGDGYTF
TGTGCCAGCAGCCCCTTTCCGATGGCAGGGGATGGCTACACCTTC
>once|TRBV19|TRBJ1-2|.
CASTREEGRSRYGYTF
TGTGCAAGTACCAGGGAGGAAGGAAGGAGTCGCTATGGCTACACCTTC
>few|TRBV4-3|TRBJ1-2|TRBD1
CASSQSVTGRYGYTF
TGCGCCAGCAGCCAATCGGTGACAGGGCGATATGGCTACACCTTC
>few|TRBV6-5|TRBJ1-5|TRBD1
CASSATGAQPQHF
TGTGCCAGCAGTGCGACAGGGGCTCAGCCCCAGCATTTT
>.|TRBV11-2|TRBJ2-7|.
CASSPNHGGLEYEQYF
TGTGCCAGCAGCCCGAATCACGGGGGTTTAGAGTACGAGCAGTACTTC
>.|TRBV7-9|TRBJ2-1|TRBD2
CASSLEAGGGSEQFF
TGTGCCAGCAGCTTAGAGGCGGGAGGAGGAAGTGAGCAGTTCTTC
>.|TRBV19|TRBJ1-2|TRBD1
CASRTGVHGYTF
TGTGCCAGTAGGACAGGGGTCCATGGCTACACCTTC
>.|TRBV25-1|TRBJ2-7|TRBD1
CASSIGTGGSGEQYF
TGTGCCAGCAGTATCGGGACAGGGGGCTCCGGCGAGCAGTACTTC